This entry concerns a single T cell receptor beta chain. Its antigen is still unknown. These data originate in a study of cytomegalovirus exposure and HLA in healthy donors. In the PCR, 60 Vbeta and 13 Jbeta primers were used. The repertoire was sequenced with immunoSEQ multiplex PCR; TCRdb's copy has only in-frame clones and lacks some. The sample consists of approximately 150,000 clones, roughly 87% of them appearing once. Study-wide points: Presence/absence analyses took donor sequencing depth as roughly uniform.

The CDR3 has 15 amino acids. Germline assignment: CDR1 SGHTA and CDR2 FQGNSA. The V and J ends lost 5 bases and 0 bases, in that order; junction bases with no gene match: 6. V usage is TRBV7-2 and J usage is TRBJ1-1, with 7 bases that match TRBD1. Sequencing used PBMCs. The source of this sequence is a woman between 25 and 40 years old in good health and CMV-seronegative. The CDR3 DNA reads TGTGCCAGCAGCCAGGCAGGGGGGATGAACACTGAAGCTTTCTTT. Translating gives CASSQAGGMNTEAFF.